The rows below give T cell receptor beta chains drawn from one sample of a study of metastatic and nonmetastatic thyroid tumors. TCRdb re-analyzed the PCR reads using MiXCR. The sample gives tens of thousands of clones, around 33% of which show up once; 15% to 20% is in the top ten. The sequencing sample was made of tumor tissue. Receptor source: a female donor with papillary thyroid cancer or a benign thyroid nodule (not recorded which). Some clones in this sample may be carry-over from other donors' samples. Each CDR3 is given without its conserved first and last residue. A D gene is named only where the DNA matches it firmly. Some rows mark clone size as missing; the rest say once, few, many or name a class of expanded clone.

>TRBJ1-5|.|.|TRBV19
ASSMGGWRSANQPQH
>TRBJ2-3|.|.|TRBV6-1
ASSERAPTDTQY
>TRBJ2-1|.|.|TRBV11-3
ASSLAGLYNEQF
>TRBJ2-7|.|.|TRBV3-1
ASSQAKEQY
>TRBJ1-2|.|.|TRBV6-1
AVSREGNYGYT
>TRBJ2-3|.|.|TRBV28
ASSFGVLDTQY
>TRBJ2-2|TRBD1|few|TRBV6-6
ASSYWKTGGDTGELF
>TRBJ2-5|.|.|TRBV20-1
SAWGRETQY
>TRBJ2-7|.|.|TRBV24-1
ATSSPGSYEQY
>TRBJ1-6|.|.|TRBV6-2/TRBV6-3
ASSYDSRNSPLH
>TRBJ1-2|.|many|TRBV6-6
ASSYKGTDYGYT